Following are 22 T cell receptor beta chains from one sample sequenced in a study of CD8 T cells in ankylosing spondylitis. MiXCR, run by TCRdb on the 5' RACE reads, gives a single entry per CDR3 protein. The data hold 150,000 or so distinct CDR3 sequences, with about 32% observed a single time. Sample: synovial fluid, either unsorted or a sorted T cell fraction (not recorded which). The receptor source for this set is a male donor with ankylosing spondylitis.

The chain employs TRBV6-2 or TRBV6-3 and TRBJ1-5, with D possibly matching TRBD1 (5 bases). With 7 bases removed from V and 7 bases from J, the gap between germline ends came to 17 bases. Germline assignment: CDR1 MNHEY and CDR2 SVGEGT. The CDR3 runs to 14 residues. The CDR3 DNA is TGTGCCAGCACCAGAAGAGGGGAGATGCAGCCCCAGCATTTT. It is translated as CASTRRGEMQPQHF.

This clonotype was seen a few times. The chain carries TRBV6-1 and TRBJ1-2, with a weak D call TRBD1 (5 bases). Germline-derived CDR1 and CDR2 are MNHNS and SASEGT. The CDR3 is made up of 15 amino acids. The germline V and J ends were trimmed by 6 bases and 7 bases, with 21 bases remaining between them. This CDR3 reads CASRTGGGGVPGYTF. The CDR3 DNA reads TGTGCCAGCAGGACGGGAGGCGGGGGAGTTCCTGGCTACACCTTC.

The chain recombines TRBV7-6 with TRBJ2-2; 9 bases match TRBD2. V lost 3 bases and J lost 3; bases outside the gene matches: 5. Germline values: CDR1 SGHVS, CDR2 FNYEAQ. CDR3 length: 16 residues. The CDR3 spells CASSLGLAQDTGELFF. For the CDR3, the DNA is TGTGCCAGCAGCTTGGGACTAGCCCAGGACACCGGGGAGCTGTTTTTT.

This clonotype was recorded many times. The chain employs TRBV4-1 and TRBJ2-5; 10 bases align to TRBD2. The germline gives CDR1 MGHRA, CDR2 YSYEKL. The CDR3 contains 16 residues. V dropped 4 bases and J dropped 4; count of bases not matched to a gene: 9. CDR3 nucleotide sequence: TGCGCCAGCAGCCGAGGGACTAGCGTTAGGAGAGAGACCCAGTACTTC. This sequence encodes CASSRGTSVRRETQYF.

This clonotype was detected only a few times. The V gene is TRBV3-1, the J gene TRBJ1-1, with D possibly matching TRBD1 (5 bases). The CDR3 contains 14 residues. Germline loops: CDR1 LGHDT, CDR2 YNNKEL (reference sequence). V lost 4 bases and J lost 3, with 12 bases in between. The CDR3: CASSPHTGDTEAFF. Here the CDR3 DNA reads TGTGCCAGCAGCCCCCACACAGGAGACACTGAAGCTTTCTTT.

This clonotype is categorized as medium-sized. The chain combines TRBV18 with TRBJ1-1; D perhaps matches TRBD1 (5 bases). CDR1 is KGHSH and CDR2 is LQKENI in the germline V gene. The CDR3 runs 12 residues. Deletions cut 1 base from V and 11 bases from J, with 11 bases between. CDR3 loop: CASSPQGRRAFF. CDR3 sequence (DNA): TGTGCCAGCTCACCACAGGGGAGGCGGGCTTTCTTT.

This clonotype was counted a few times. The genes are TRBV4-2 and TRBJ1-1; 8 nucleotides line up with TRBD1. The CDR3 runs to 15 residues. Germline loops: CDR1 LGHNA, CDR2 YNFKEQ. Trimming cost V 0 bases and J 4 bases; bases outside gene matches: 4. The CDR3 coding sequence is TGTGCCAGCAGCCAAGAGGTCACAGGGGGCACTGAAGCTTTCTTT. Translating gives CASSQEVTGGTEAFF.

This sequence joins TRBV19 and TRBJ2-2; a possible D gene is TRBD2 (6 bases). The CDR3 has 17 amino acids. Trimming stripped 7 bases from V and 0 bases from J, with 18 bases between. CDR1 is LNHDA, CDR2 SQIVND, per germline (reference sequence). CDR3 in DNA: TGTGCCAGTACCACCCGGGGCGGGAATTCGAACACCGGGGAGCTGTTTTTT. Protein product: CASTTRGGNSNTGELFF.

This clonotype ranks as medium-sized (0.01 to 0.1%). The gene calls are TRBV6-7 and TRBJ2-2; D is unclear. TRBV6-7 has ORF status, its function being uncertain. The CDR3 contains 16 residues. V lost 0 bases, J lost 1 base, and 9 bases lay in between. The CDR3 region has the DNA TGTGCCAGCAGTTACTCCTTCGCCCTGAACACCGGGGAGCTGTTTTTT. This translates into CASSYSFALNTGELFF.

This clonotype was observed at least ten times. This chain joins TRBV3-1 and TRBJ1-1, with D tentatively TRBD1 (5 bases). V lost 1 base to trimming and J lost 5 bases, with 11 bases between them. The CDR3 length is 14 residues. CDR1 and CDR2 (germline): LGHDT, YNNKEL (reference sequence). The CDR3 region has the DNA TGTGCCAGCAGCCAAGCAGAGGGGAGGACTGAAGCTTTCTTT. Its translation: CASSQAEGRTEAFF.

The chain combines TRBV6-1 with TRBJ1-2, with TRBD1 as a possible D gene (6 bases). V lost 5 bases, J lost 5 bases, and 18 bases lay in between. Germline V CDR1 and CDR2: MNHNS, SASEGT. The CDR3 has 15 amino acids. CDR3 in amino acids: CASSSPQGRGYGYTF. CDR3 sequence (DNA): TGTGCCAGCAGTAGCCCCCAGGGGCGAGGGTATGGCTACACCTTC.

The sample holds many counts of this clonotype. The V gene is TRBV11-2, the J gene TRBJ2-3, with no clear D. Deletions cut 5 bases from V and 5 bases from J, with 17 bases between. Per germline, CDR1 SGHAT and CDR2 FQNNGV. The CDR3 length is 15 residues. This chain's CDR3 is CASSLNPGRGDTQYF. CDR3 coding DNA: TGTGCCAGCAGCCTAAACCCCGGACGAGGAGATACGCAGTATTTT. Full variable domain (rest looked up from reference TRBV11-2 and TRBJ2-3): EAGVAQSPRYKIIEKRQSVAFWCNPISGHATLYWYQQILGQGPKLLIQFQNNGVVDDSQLPKDRFSAERLKGVDSTLKIQPAKLEDSAVYLCASSLNPGRGDTQYFGPGTRLTVL.

This clonotype was seen many times. The V and J genes are TRBV7-9 and TRBJ1-6; 7 bases map to TRBD1. Germline CDR1 reads SEHNR; CDR2 reads FQNEAQ (reference sequence). The length of the CDR3 is 15 residues. The V and J ends lost 2 bases and 10 bases, in that order; junction bases with no gene match: 8. The CDR3 protein is CASSLNGQVGSPLHF. Written as DNA, the CDR3 is TGTGCCAGCAGCTTAAATGGACAGGTCGGCTCACCCCTCCACTTT.

This clonotype was picked up many times. The V call is TRBV2, the J call TRBJ1-2, with TRBD1 identical over 7 bases. The CDR3 extends over 13 amino acids. Trimming removed 1 base from V and 7 bases from J; junction bases left unmatched: 3. Germline values: CDR1 SNHLY, CDR2 FYNNEI. The CDR3 nucleotides are TGTGCCAGCAGTGAAGAGGACAGGCGTGGCTACACCTTC. Protein: CASSEEDRRGYTF. Full variable domain (outside the CDR3, taken from reference TRBV2 and TRBJ1-2): EPEVTQTPSHQVTQMGQEVILRCVPISNHLYFYWYRQILGQKVEFLVSFYNNEISEKSEIFDDQFSVERPDGSNFTLKIRSTKLEDSAMYFCASSEEDRRGYTFGSGTRLTVV.

This clonotype appeared a few times. The V call is TRBV5-1, the J call TRBJ2-5, with D possibly matching TRBD2 (7 bases). The germline gives CDR1 SGHRS, CDR2 YFSETQ. This CDR3 has 17 amino acids. V shed 1 base and J shed 3 bases, with 19 bases lying between them. Here the CDR3 DNA reads TGCGCCAGCAGCTTGAGGGTAGGCGCGGGGGCTAAAGAGACCCAGTACTTC. It encodes CASSLRVGAGAKETQYF.

This clonotype has a handful of counts. The chain uses TRBV4-2 and TRBJ2-7; 7 bases map to TRBD2. J was trimmed by 4 bases and V by 4 bases; bases with no gene match: 13. The CDR3 spans 16 residues. Germline CDR1 is LGHNA and CDR2 is YNFKEQ. CDR3 residues: CASSPDPSAGLYEQYF. CDR3 DNA sequence: TGTGCCAGCAGCCCGGATCCGTCAGCGGGGCTTTACGAGCAGTACTTC.

This clonotype was found a few times. The V gene is TRBV5-5, the J gene TRBJ2-7; no clear D gene. Germline values: CDR1 SGHKS, CDR2 YYEKEE (reference sequence). The CDR3 sequence is 14 residues long. V lost 0 bases, J lost 2 bases, and 9 bases lay in between. CDR3 loop: CASSLGMQAYEQYF. The CDR3 nucleotides are TGTGCCAGCAGCTTGGGGATGCAGGCCTACGAGCAGTACTTC. The whole variable domain, remainder taken from reference TRBV5-5 and TRBJ2-7, is DAGVTQSPTHLIKTRGQQVTLRCSPISGHKSVSWYQQVLGQGPQFIFQYYEKEERGRGNFPDRFSARQFPNYSSELNVNALLLGDSALYLCASSLGMQAYEQYFGPGTRLTVT.

The genes are TRBV20-1 and TRBJ2-1; D may correspond to TRBD1 or TRBD2 (8 bases each). V was trimmed by 6 bases and J by 6 bases, leaving 21 bases between them. The germline V gene encodes CDR1 DFQATT and CDR2 SNEGSKA (reference sequence). This CDR3 is built from 15 residues. Here the CDR3 DNA reads TGCAGTGCCCCAGGGGGCGGGAGGTTGTTCAATGAGCAGTTCTTC. Translated, it gives CSAPGGGRLFNEQFF.

The chain combines TRBV29-1 with TRBJ2-7, with TRBD1 matching 9 bases. With 6 bases clipped from V and 6 bases from J, the junction kept 3 bases outside the gene matches. Looked up from germline, CDR1 is SQVTM and CDR2 is ANQGSEA. This CDR3 is built from 11 residues. The CDR3 DNA is TGCAGCGTAGGGACAGGGCGCGAGCAGTACTTC. Translated, it gives CSVGTGREQYF.

This clonotype was counted between two and nine times. The chain couples TRBV7-9 to TRBJ2-7, with TRBD1 matching over 8 bases. This CDR3 spans 15 amino acids. The germline V gene encodes CDR1 SEHNR and CDR2 FQNEAQ (reference sequence). J was trimmed by 5 bases and V by 0 bases; bases with no gene match: 6. The CDR3 DNA follows: TGTGCCAGCAGCTTAGCCGGGACAGGAGCAAACGAGCAGTACTTC. Translation gives CASSLAGTGANEQYF.

This clonotype appeared a few times. V is TRBV28 and J is TRBJ2-2; TRBD1 agrees at 10 bases. Germline loops: CDR1 MDHEN, CDR2 SYDVKM. This CDR3 spans 16 amino acids. V shed 5 bases, J shed 6 bases, and the junction held 9 bases outside the gene matches. The CDR3 coding sequence is TGTGCCAGCAGTCGGAGTGACAGGGGGCGCCCCGGGGAGCTGTTTTTT. Protein sequence: CASSRSDRGRPGELFF.

The rearrangement links TRBV7-2 to TRBJ2-5; TRBD2 is a possible D gene (6 bases). The germline gives CDR1 SGHTA, CDR2 FQGNSA. CDR3 length: 15 amino acids. With 4 bases removed from V and 5 bases from J, the gap between germline ends came to 17 bases. As DNA, the CDR3 is TGTGCCAGCAGCTCAAACGGAGGGCTTCGGGAGACCCAGTACTTC. Amino acid sequence: CASSSNGGLRETQYF.